This T cell receptor (beta chain) was identified in a study of shared clonotypes between healthy human individuals. The method was immunoSEQ multiplex PCR; TCRdb's version includes in-frame clones alone and lacks a portion of them. The data show 2,500,000 or so clones, roughly 92% seen once. The CDR3 has 15 residues. Per germline, CDR1 MNHEY and CDR2 SVGAGI. Trimming cost V 6 bases and J 5 bases; bases outside gene matches: 11. This clone was recorded only once. This TCR was recovered from a man aged 18 to 29 in good health. Some clones in this sample may be carry-over from other donors' samples. Sequenced input: naive CD4+ T cells from PBMCs. Documented subset: CD45RA+ positively selected. The chain combines TRBV6-5 with TRBJ2-7, with 9 bases identical to TRBD1. The CDR3 region has the DNA TGTGCCAGCAGAGGAGCGGACAGGGGAGCCAACGAGCAGTACTTC. This encodes CASRGADRGANEQYF.